This T cell receptor beta chain was obtained from a study of blood T cell repertoires in COVID-19 (dated by TCRdb to about 2020). Regarding the complete study: The collaborator samples originated in the United States, Italy and Spain and spanned the acute and convalescent phases of COVID-19. The material from the prospective study consisted of cDNA or gDNA derived from T cells, B-cell-depleted T cells, or PBMCs. Subjects who had been exposed to COVID-19, were actively infected with it, or had recovered from it provided the deeply sampled blood TCRbeta repertoires that made up the dataset. The repertoires were made available in a free public database intended to serve as a resource for research on the immune response to SARS-CoV-2. The samples were drawn from two sources: the first 160 participants of the ongoing ImmuneRACE study, and 1,254 subjects contributed by 6 global collaborators. A de-identified subject ID, COVID-19 status, age in years and sex were almost always included in the sample metadata. Where available, HLA class I and class II types were obtained from metadata supplied by the sample provider rather than from assay-based typing.

Counted from cysteine to phenylalanine, this CDR3 has 14 amino acids. Solely the CDR3 DNA is kept, with 42 bases framed from the first base. At the junction V is shortened by 7 bases and J by 4 bases, with 14 bases in between. The germline V gene gives CDR1 as MDHEN and CDR2 as SYDVKM. Each collaborating institution followed its own protocols to collect whole blood in K2EDTA tubes. For TCRbeta analysis, collaborators shipped samples as frozen whole blood, isolated PBMCs, or DNA extracted from either of those sample types. Worth noting for this clone: Which antigen it targets is not known. No much larger clone is present one base from it, and per-base qualities are unavailable.

TCRbeta CDR3 regions were amplified from genomic DNA using the immunoSEQ Assay, a bias-controlled multiplex PCR. The authors' pipeline ran thus. Nucleated cell counts per sample were estimated from amplification of reference gene primers within the assay. To quantify the absolute abundance of each unique TCRbeta CDR3 rearrangement, sequence reads were collapsed and filtered. For each sample, productive Simpson clonality was calculated as the square root of Simpson's diversity index over productive rearrangements. TCRdb limited this immuneACCESS table to in-frame rearrangements with V and J called. A share of clones is missing; checked studies link under half to unresolved V genes, and the rest is unexplained. That table supplies the V and J calls and clone size; D and trimming were determined from the DNA. The sample table contains under 300,000 clones; only one count was recorded for 86% of them. Of the sample, 6.2% falls within the top ten clones.

What the research found in general, with its limitations: The amount of clinical and demographic metadata varied by source and participant and was provided uncurated.

The material sequenced was peripheral blood. This TCR came from a man aged 55 to 69 with acute or convalescent COVID-19. The chain was built from TRBV28 and TRBJ1-3; no D gene can be assigned with confidence. CDR3 region: CASIETAKGNTIYF. The nucleotides are TGTGCCAGCATCGAAACAGCAAAAGGAAACACCATATATTTT.